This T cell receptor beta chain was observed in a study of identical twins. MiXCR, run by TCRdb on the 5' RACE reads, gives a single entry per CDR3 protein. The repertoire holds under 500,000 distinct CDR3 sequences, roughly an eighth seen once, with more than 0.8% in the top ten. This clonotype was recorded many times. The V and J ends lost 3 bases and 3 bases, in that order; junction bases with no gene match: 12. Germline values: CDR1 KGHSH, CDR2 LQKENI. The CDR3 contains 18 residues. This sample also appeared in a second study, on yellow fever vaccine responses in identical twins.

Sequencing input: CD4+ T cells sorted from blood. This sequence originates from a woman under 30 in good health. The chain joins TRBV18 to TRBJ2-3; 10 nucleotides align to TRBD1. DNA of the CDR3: TGTGCCAGCTCACCCACTCCTCTCCGGGACAGGGGAACAGATACGCAGTATTTT. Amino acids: CASSPTPLRDRGTDTQYF.